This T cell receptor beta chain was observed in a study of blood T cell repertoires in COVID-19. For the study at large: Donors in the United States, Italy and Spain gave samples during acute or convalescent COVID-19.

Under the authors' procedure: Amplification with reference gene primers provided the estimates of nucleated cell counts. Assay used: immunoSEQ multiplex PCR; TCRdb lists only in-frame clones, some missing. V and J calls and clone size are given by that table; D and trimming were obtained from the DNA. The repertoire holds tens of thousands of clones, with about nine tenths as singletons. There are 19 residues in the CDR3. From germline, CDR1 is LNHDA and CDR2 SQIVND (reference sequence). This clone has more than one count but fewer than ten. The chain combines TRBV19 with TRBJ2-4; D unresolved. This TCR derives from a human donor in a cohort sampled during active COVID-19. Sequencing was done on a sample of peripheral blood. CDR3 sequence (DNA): TGTGGCCCCCCCCTCGGGTTATGTACGGCCCGTCTAGCCAAAAACATTCAGTACTTC. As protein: CGPPLGLCTARLAKNIQYF. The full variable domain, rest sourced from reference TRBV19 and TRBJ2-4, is DGGITQSPKYLFRKEGQNVTLSCEQNLNHDAMYWYRQDPGQGLRLIYYSQIVNDFQKGDIAEGYSVSREKKESFPLTVTSAQKNPTAFYLCGPPLGLCTARLAKNIQYFGAGTRLSVL.